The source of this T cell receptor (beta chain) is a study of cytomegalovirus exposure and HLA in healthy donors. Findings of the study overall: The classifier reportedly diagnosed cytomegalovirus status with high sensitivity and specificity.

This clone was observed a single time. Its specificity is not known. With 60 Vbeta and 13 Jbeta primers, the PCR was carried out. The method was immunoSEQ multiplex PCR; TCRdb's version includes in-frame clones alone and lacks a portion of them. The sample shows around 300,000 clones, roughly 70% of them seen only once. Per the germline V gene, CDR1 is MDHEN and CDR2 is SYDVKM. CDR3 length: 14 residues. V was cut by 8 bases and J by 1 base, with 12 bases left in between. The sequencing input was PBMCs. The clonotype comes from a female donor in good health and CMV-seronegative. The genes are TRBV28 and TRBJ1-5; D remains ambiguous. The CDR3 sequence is CASYSPLSNQPQHF. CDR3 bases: TGTGCCAGCTACTCTCCCTTAAGCAATCAGCCCCAGCATTTT.